This record concerns one T cell receptor beta chain sequence. Treatment described: randomized to nivolumab then ipilimumab (arm A) or the reverse (arm B). Trimming shortened V by 1 base and J by 1 base, and 12 bases separated the two germline ends. This CDR3 has 15 amino acids. Per the germline V gene, CDR1 is SGHDT and CDR2 is YYEEEE. The data originate from a study of sequential checkpoint blockade in melanoma. The table came from immunoSEQ multiplex PCR; TCRdb's copy has only in-frame clones and leaves some out. The data show around 21,000 clones, around 82% seen once. This chain links TRBV5-6 with TRBJ2-7; a weak D match, TRBD2 (7 bases). The sample in question was CD8+ T cells sorted from blood (inferred from file names), obtained from a patient given nivolumab and ipilimumab in sequence. The clonotype comes from a human donor with melanoma. CDR3 nucleotide sequence: TGTGCCAGCAGCTTGTGGGGGGGCGTATCCTACGAGCAGTACTTC. Amino acids: CASSLWGGVSYEQYF.